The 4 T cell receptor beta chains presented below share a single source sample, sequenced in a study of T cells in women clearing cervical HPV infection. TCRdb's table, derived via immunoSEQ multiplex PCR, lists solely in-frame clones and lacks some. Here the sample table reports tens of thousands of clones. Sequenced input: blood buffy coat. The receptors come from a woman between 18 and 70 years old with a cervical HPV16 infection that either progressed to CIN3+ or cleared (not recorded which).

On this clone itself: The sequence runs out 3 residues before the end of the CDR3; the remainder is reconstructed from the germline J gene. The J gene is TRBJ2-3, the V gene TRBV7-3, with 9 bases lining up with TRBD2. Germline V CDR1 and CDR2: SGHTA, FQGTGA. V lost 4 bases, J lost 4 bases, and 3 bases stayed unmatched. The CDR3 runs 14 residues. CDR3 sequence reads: CASSWREGADTQYF. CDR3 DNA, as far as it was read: TGTGCCAGCAGCTGGCGGGAGGGGGCAGATACG. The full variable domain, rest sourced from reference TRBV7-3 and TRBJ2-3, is GAGVSQTPSNKVTEKGKYVELRCDPISGHTALYWYRQSLGQGPEFLIYFQGTGAADDSGLPNDRFFAVRPEGSVSTLKIQRTERGDSAVYLCASSWREGADTQYFGPGTRLTVL.

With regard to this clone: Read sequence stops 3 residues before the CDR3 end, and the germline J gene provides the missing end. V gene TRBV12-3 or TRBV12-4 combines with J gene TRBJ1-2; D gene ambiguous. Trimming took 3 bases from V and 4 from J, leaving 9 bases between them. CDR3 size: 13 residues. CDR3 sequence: CASSFKSGYGYTF. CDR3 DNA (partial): TGTGCCAGCAGTTTTAAATCGGGCTATGGC.

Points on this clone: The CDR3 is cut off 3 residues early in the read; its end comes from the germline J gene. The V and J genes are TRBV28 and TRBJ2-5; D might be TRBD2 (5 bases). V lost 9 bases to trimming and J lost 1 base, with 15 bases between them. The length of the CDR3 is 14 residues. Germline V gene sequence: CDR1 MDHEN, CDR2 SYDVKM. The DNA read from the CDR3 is TGTGCCAGTCATTCGCCAGCGGCCCAAGAGACC. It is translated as CASHSPAAQET. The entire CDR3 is CASHSPAAQETQYF.

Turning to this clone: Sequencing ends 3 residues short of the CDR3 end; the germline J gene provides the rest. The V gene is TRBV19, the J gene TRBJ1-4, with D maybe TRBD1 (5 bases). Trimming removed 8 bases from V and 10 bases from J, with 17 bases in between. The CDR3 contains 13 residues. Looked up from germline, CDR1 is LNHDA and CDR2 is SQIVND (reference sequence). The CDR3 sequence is CASSGQGGRKLFF. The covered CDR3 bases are TGTGCCAGTTCAGGCCAGGGCGGTCGAAAA. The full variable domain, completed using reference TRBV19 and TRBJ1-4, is DGGITQSPKYLFRKEGQNVTLSCEQNLNHDAMYWYRQDPGQGLRLIYYSQIVNDFQKGDIAEGYSVSREKKESFPLTVTSAQKNPTAFYLCASSGQGGRKLFFGSGTQLSVL.